The sequence of this T cell receptor beta chain was determined in a study of T cell repertoires in cytomegalovirus infection. Study-level information: Carrying CMV and the relevant HLA type showed in public TCR beta signatures. General study results and limits: HLA-C-restricted CMV clonotypes gave the most frequent clonotype in two of eight donors.

The CDR3 consists of 15 residues. After removal of 4 bases from V and 7 bases from J, the junction contained 6 bases not matched to a gene. Germline-derived CDR1 and CDR2 are ENHRY and SYGVKD. One entry per CDR3 protein results from TCRdb running MiXCR on the reads. The sample holds 150,000 or so distinct CDR3 sequences, about 22% seen once. About this clonotype itself: The antigen is not known.

The receptor's source is a human donor in good health (CMV status not recorded). Some clones in this sample may be carry-over from other donors' samples. The material sequenced was CD8+ T cells from cultured PBMCs, taken from culture after CMV antigen stimulation. The chain combines TRBV10-3 with TRBJ2-1, with 11 bases fitting TRBD1. The CDR3 loop is CAISGTRDRGNEQFF. CDR3 coding DNA: TGTGCCATCAGTGGAACCCGGGACAGGGGGAATGAGCAGTTCTTC.